This T cell receptor (beta chain) was captured in a study of cytomegalovirus exposure and HLA in healthy donors (dated 2017 in TCRdb). About the investigation overall: According to an earlier analysis of a few hundred of the donors, 150 million to 200 million T cells yielded approximately 120 million unique TCR beta sequences and 250 to 350 Gb of sequence data. An early release that covered about 600 HLA-typed donors contained approximately 300 gigabases of sequencing data and tens of millions of unique TCR sequences. Of the roughly 390 genotyped donors, roughly 85% fell in the genetic ancestry cluster associated with self-reported Caucasian donors. The study was designed to test whether signatures of past pathogen exposure could be identified by cataloging public T cell receptors. The study used immunosequencing to profile the T cell repertoires of 670 or so subjects and linked those repertoires to cytomegalovirus serostatus. A separate validation cohort of over 95 different subjects was used in addition to the 666-subject first cohort. To predict cytomegalovirus infection status, the study combined high-throughput TCR immunosequencing, statistical association of individual TCRs with disease status, and machine learning. A later analysis re-examined previously published TCR beta repertoires from 500 to 700 donors and added high-resolution HLA genotyping to investigate patterns of TCR occurrence. The later analysis used no new phenotypic data to find candidate immune exposures, relying instead on TCR beta sequences and their occurrence across donors. An earlier analysis of nearly 600 of the donors applied high-throughput TCR beta sequencing to assess whether each TCR beta V gene segment acted as functional or pseudogenic. Donor age, sex, ethnicity and CMV serostatus were collected together with the repertoire data. In a later genetic analysis, genome-wide SNP genotypes for about three fifths of the 666 donors were used, and that subset was treated as a discovery cohort. All discovery cohort repertoires had been generated using a single sequencing platform. HLA typing covered class I and class II loci at four-digit resolution. Typing coverage differed by locus: A, B, C, DRB1 and DQB1 were typed in roughly 620-630 donors, DQA1 in about 550, DPA1 in 606, and DPB1 in roughly 450. About five DR-DQ haplotypes were handled as single units for association and clustering, since linkage in the cohort was strong. Across around 400 genotyped donors of the cohort, an average of approximately 240,000 unique TCR beta nucleotide sequences per donor were sequenced, and 15% to 20% of those sequences were non-productive. Broad study findings and their caveats: The 87-base-pair reads could not distinguish some IMGT-functional V segments, including TRBV6-2 and TRBV6-3, so those segments were excluded. Because HLA typing was missing for some donors at each locus, association tests included only the typed subset. In the study, 150 to 200 TCR beta chains were listed as associated with cytomegalovirus. Assigning TCR associations to individual alleles was difficult when HLA alleles, especially DR and DQ, strongly co-occurred. Several of the top co-occurrence clusters appeared to be linked to parvovirus B19, influenza, CMV and Epstein-Barr virus, according to a later analysis. Sequencing depth was assumed to be roughly uniform across donors in the presence/absence analyses, though that assumption may not hold. Compared with equally common non-associated chains, HLA-associated TCR beta chains in a later analysis were more clonally expanded and had lower generation probabilities. Correlated functional status among segregating V segments might reflect linkage disequilibrium, but an unknown experimental factor could not be ruled out. A further reported finding was that TCR beta sequences accurately predicted the HLA-A and HLA-B alleles for most subjects in the first cohort. According to a later analysis, TCR association rates differed among HLA loci, with DRB1 alleles showing the most associated TCRs and HLA-C alleles showing the fewest. In a later genetic analysis, a missense DCLRE1C variant was associated with V-gene and J-gene trimming of TCR beta chains, and the association was replicated in an independent cohort. A few of the identified cytomegalovirus-associated TCR beta chains were confirmed in vitro to be specific for cytomegalovirus antigens. Only TCR beta chains were sequenced in this cohort, and the absence of alpha or paired-chain data limited detectable features. A later analysis associated about 16,000 TCR beta sequences with specific HLA alleles at a false discovery rate of 0.05. Across donors, most TCR sequences were observed very rarely, whereas some public TCRs were present in many individuals. In both the original and validation cohorts, the classifier was reported to diagnose cytomegalovirus status with high specificity and sensitivity. A later genetic analysis reported fewer N-insertions in productive TCRs among donors in an Asian-associated ancestry cluster than the roughly 620-donor mean. The authors suggested that the approach could potentially be extended to other disease states and immunological phenotypes. A later analysis found that most CMV-associated TCR beta chains appeared HLA-restricted, with HLA associations seemingly driven largely by CMV exposure. For the cohort, immune exposure information was limited to CMV serostatus. Because counts were too low, roughly 16 rarely observed V segments, including chromosome 9 orphons, were excluded from the earlier analysis of several hundred of the donors. In an earlier analysis of some 500 of the donors, most TCR beta V segments appeared in productive rearrangements about 90% or about 30% of the time, broadly matching IMGT annotations. The sequencing pipeline was judged likely to have produced a cluster of highly shared sequence variants as a technical artifact.

The cohort consisted of approximately 690 healthy bone marrow donors. At the time of sampling, all cohort members were nominally healthy, though unrecorded immune exposures were likely present. The donor was CMV seropositive and belonged to the group of 250 to 300 seropositive cohort members. Each donor provided a peripheral blood sample, and peripheral blood mononuclear cells were used for TCR beta sequencing. Genomic DNA was extracted from the blood cell samples with the Qiagen DNeasy Blood Extraction Kit. The CDR3 sequence holds 16 residues, the cysteine and phenylalanine included. The entry retains the CDR3 DNA only, 48 bases that are in frame from base 1. The germline V gene sets CDR1 to MNHEY and CDR2 to SVGAGI. V drops 0 bases and J drops 4 bases, leaving 13 bases in between. In the case of this clone: Its recognized antigen is unknown. No much larger clonotype is one base removed from it; base qualities were not supplied.

Library prep was done by the immunoSEQ multiplex PCR assay. The multiplex PCR relied on a mix of 60 forward primers for TCR Vbeta segments and 13 reverse primers for TCR Jbeta segments. A multiplex PCR assay on genomic DNA amplified the CDR3 region of rearranged TCR beta genes. The Illumina HiSeq System was used to sequence the amplified TCR beta libraries as 87-base-pair reads. On the authors' methods: A later analysis tallied 75 million to 85 million unique TCR beta chains across the 666 repertoires, and roughly 11 million of those chains were shared by two or more donors. A nearest-neighbor algorithm error-corrected the raw reads and collapsed the reads into unique sequences, merging closely related sequences to remove PCR and sequencing errors. To assign V, D and J gene segments, CDR3 sequences were aligned to IMGT reference sequences. For a sequence to be retained, a match of at least six nucleotides to both a V gene segment and a J gene segment was required. A rearrangement was called productive if the CDR3 had no stop codons and remained in frame with V and J, and every other rearrangement was called non-productive. CDR3 was defined according to IMGT convention as the region running from the second conserved V-encoded cysteine to the conserved J-encoded phenylalanine. The earlier analysis of some 580 of the donors excluded any sequence lacking an unambiguous match to a single V gene segment. In an earlier analysis of almost 600 of the donors, a V segment was called functional when productive rearrangements were above 56.7%, and segregating when the standard deviation between donors exceeded 5%. A statistical classification framework was built to diagnose cytomegalovirus status from the catalog of TCR beta chain sequences. In a later analysis, TCR nucleotide sequences were compared against IMGT/GENE-DB human TR gene sequences so that V and J genes could be assigned. In a later analysis, CDR3 sequences and most-parsimonious VDJ recombination scenarios were assigned using the TCRdist pipeline. A later analysis defined each TCR beta chain by its CDR3 amino acid sequence plus V-gene family, and excluded reads lacking a unique V-gene family. As a way to deal with suspected cross-contamination and a sequencing artifact, a later analysis dropped nearly 600 nucleotide sequences that were highly shared and had low generation probability. For each public chain, a later analysis derived a clonal expansion index from normalized ranks of inferred template counts within each repertoire. A later analysis computed generation probabilities with a VDJ recombination model fitted to out-of-frame rearrangements, and checked the results against IGoR. In a later analysis, TCR-TCR, TCR-HLA and TCR-CMV co-occurrence was scored with hypergeometric tests, and a repertoire-size bias correction was applied to TCR pairs. A later analysis estimated false discovery rates by permuting HLA or CMV assignments 20 times. A later analysis grouped co-occurring TCRs with DBSCAN, adding TCRdist sequence similarity when clustering within HLA-allele-positive subsets. Repertoires with fewer than 30,000 or more than 120,000 public chains, plus five repertoires with anomalous nucleotide sharing, were excluded from co-occurrence clustering. In its TCRdb copy, this immuneACCESS table keeps in-frame sequences only and misses some clones. Where compared with another copy, unresolved V genes explain less than half of these, and the others have no known cause. Clonal size and the V and J genes are those of that table, whereas D and trimming came from the DNA. This sample gives over 55,000 clones in total; 60% to 70% of them show up just once. The leading ten clones occupy 7.5% to 9% of the sample.

Sequenced sample: PBMCs. The sequence derives from a man aged 35-49 years in good health and CMV-seropositive. Here the chain combines TRBV6-5 and TRBJ2-1; a weak D assignment points to TRBD2 (5 bases agree). The DNA reads as follows: TGTGCCAGCAGTTACTCGAGCCAGCGGCCATACAATGAGCAGTTCTTC. Its protein is CASSYSSQRPYNEQFF.